The rows below give T cell receptor beta chains drawn from one sample of a study of blood T cell repertoires in COVID-19. Method: immunoSEQ multiplex PCR; TCRdb's copy keeps in-frame clones and lacks some. There are approximately 230,000 clones in the sample; about 80% occur only once, and over 14% lies in the top ten. Material for sequencing was PBMCs or T cells enriched from blood (not recorded which). These receptors were obtained from a man aged 40-55 years who had recovered from COVID-19. The CDR3 runs from the conserved cysteine through the conserved F or W. The D gene is left open where the match is weak. Rows may omit the clone size; those that give it use once, few, many or a size class.

V gene	D gene	J gene	clone size	CDR3 protein	CDR3 DNA
TRBV5-1	NA	TRBJ2-7	NA	CASSLVVVVSYEQYF	TGCGCCAGCAGCTTGGTTGTAGTTGTCTCCTACGAGCAGTACTTC
TRBV9	TRBD2	TRBJ2-2	NA	CASSVRGSGGSGELFF	TGTGCCAGCAGCGTGAGAGGTAGCGGGGGATCCGGGGAGCTGTTTTTT
TRBV28	TRBD1	TRBJ1-4	NA	CASSPDRVDEKLFF	TGTGCCAGCAGTCCCGACAGGGTTGATGAAAAACTGTTTTTT
TRBV5-4	TRBD2	TRBJ2-7	NA	CASSLVAGLAAMSYVEQYF	TGTGCCAGCAGCTTGGTAGCGGGGCTAGCGGCTATGTCATACGTTGAGCAGTACTTC
TRBV6-2/TRBV6-3	TRBD2	TRBJ2-1	NA	CASSTRGAGGSEQFF	TGTGCCAGCAGCACGAGGGGAGCGGGAGGGTCTGAGCAGTTCTTC
TRBV5-1	TRBD2	TRBJ2-2	NA	CASTPSSGGAPGELFF	TGCGCCAGCACTCCTTCTAGCGGGGGGGCCCCCGGGGAGCTGTTTTTT
TRBV28	NA	TRBJ1-5	NA	CASRPGGFVSNQPQHF	TGTGCCAGCAGGCCGGGGGGGTTCGTTAGCAATCAGCCCCAGCATTTT
TRBV3-1/TRBV3-2	TRBD2	TRBJ2-5	NA	CASSPSGVKETQYF	TGTGCCAGCAGCCCTAGCGGGGTAAAAGAGACCCAGTACTTC
TRBV30	NA	TRBJ1-2	NA	CGTGQLYGYTF	TGTGGAACTGGACAGCTCTATGGCTACACCTTC
TRBV5-1	NA	TRBJ1-4	few	CASSLQGFGGEKLFF	TGCGCCAGCAGCCTCCAGGGGTTTGGGGGTGAAAAACTGTTTTTT
TRBV7-9	NA	TRBJ2-1	NA	CASSVRDEQFF	TGTGCCAGCAGCGTGCGCGATGAGCAGTTCTTC
TRBV6-1	NA	TRBJ2-1	NA	CASSEASEPFKQFF	TGTGCCAGCAGTGAAGCTAGCGAGCCATTTAAGCAGTTCTTC
TRBV25-1	TRBD1	TRBJ2-7	NA	CASSEFFLRDRGTYEQYF	TGTGCCAGCAGTGAATTTTTTCTTAGGGACAGGGGCACCTACGAGCAGTACTTC
TRBV7-9	TRBD1	TRBJ1-4	NA	CASSLGTANEKLFF	TGTGCCAGCAGCCTCGGGACAGCTAATGAAAAACTGTTTTTT
TRBV18	NA	TRBJ1-4	NA	CASSPSAGTNEKLFF	TGTGCCAGCTCACCATCTGCGGGGACTAATGAAAAACTGTTTTTT
TRBV18	NA	TRBJ2-4	once	CASSPFRASAKNIQYF	TGTGCCAGCTCACCGTTCAGAGCGTCAGCCAAAAACATTCAGTACTTC